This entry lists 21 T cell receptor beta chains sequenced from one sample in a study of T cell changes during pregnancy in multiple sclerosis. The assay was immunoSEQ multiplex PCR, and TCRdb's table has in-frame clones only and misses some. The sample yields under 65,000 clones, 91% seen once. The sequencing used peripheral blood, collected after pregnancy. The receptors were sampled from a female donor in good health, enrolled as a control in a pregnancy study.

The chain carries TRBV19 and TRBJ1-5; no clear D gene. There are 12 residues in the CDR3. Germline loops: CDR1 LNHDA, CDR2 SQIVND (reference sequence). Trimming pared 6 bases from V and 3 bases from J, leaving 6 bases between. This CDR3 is CASSHSNQPQHF. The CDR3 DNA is TGTGCCAGTAGCCACTCCAATCAGCCCCAGCATTTT.

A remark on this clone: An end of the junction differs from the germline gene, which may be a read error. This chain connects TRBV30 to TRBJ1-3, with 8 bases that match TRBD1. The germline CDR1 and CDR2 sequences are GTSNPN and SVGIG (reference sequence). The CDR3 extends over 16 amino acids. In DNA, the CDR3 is TGTGCCCGGAGTGTACAGACAGGGGTGTCTGGAAACACCATATATTTT. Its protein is CARSVQTGVSGNTIYF.

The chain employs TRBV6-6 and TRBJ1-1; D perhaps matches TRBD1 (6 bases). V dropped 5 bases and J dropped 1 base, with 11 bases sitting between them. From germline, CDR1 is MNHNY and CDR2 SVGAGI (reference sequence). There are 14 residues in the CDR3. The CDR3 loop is CASSQQGTNTEAFF. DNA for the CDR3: TGTGCCAGCAGTCAGCAGGGGACGAACACTGAAGCTTTCTTT.

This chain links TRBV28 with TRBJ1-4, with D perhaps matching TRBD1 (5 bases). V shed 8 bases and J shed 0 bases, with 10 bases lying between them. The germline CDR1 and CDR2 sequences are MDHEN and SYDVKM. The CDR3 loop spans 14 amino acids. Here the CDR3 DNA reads TGTGCCAGCGGGGGGGGGTCAACTAATGAAAAACTGTTTTTT. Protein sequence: CASGGGSTNEKLFF.

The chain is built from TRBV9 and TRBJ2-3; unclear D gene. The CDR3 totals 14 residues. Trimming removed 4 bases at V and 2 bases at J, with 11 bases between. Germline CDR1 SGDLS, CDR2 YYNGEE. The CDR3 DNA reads TGTGCCAGCAGCCCTCGAGGAGACACAGATACGCAGTATTTT. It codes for CASSPRGDTDTQYF.

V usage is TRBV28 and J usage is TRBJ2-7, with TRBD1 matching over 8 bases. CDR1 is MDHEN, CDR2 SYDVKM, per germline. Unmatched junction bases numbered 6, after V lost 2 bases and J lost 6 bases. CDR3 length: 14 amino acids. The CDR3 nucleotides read TGTGCCAGCAGTTTAGTCAGGGGGCAAGCCGAGCAGTACTTC. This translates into CASSLVRGQAEQYF. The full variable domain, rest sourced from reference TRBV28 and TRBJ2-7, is DVKVTQSSRYLVKRTGEKVFLECVQDMDHENMFWYRQDPGLGLRLIYFSYDVKMKEKGDIPEGYSVSREKKERFSLILESASTNQTSMYLCASSLVRGQAEQYFGPGTRLTVT.

CDR3 in DNA: TGTGCCAGCCCTCCACGGGCGGGAGAGACCGGGGAGCTGTTTTTT. Translated: CASPPRAGETGELFF. The J gene is TRBJ2-2, the V gene TRBV6-6, with 7 nucleotides matching TRBD2. Per germline, CDR1 MNHNY and CDR2 SVGAGI (reference sequence). The CDR3 totals 15 residues. J was trimmed by 5 bases and V by 8 bases; bases with no gene match: 11.

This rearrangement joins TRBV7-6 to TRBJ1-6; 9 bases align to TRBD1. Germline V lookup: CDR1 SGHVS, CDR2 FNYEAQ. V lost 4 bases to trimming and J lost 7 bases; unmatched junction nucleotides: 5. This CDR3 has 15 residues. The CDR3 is CASSYRDRENSPLHF. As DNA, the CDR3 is TGTGCCAGCAGCTACCGGGACAGGGAGAATTCACCCCTCCACTTT.

The CDR3 protein is CAGRRGEGEKLFF. CDR3 in DNA: TGTGCCGGACGCCGGGGGGAGGGTGAAAAACTGTTTTTT. The chain carries TRBV7-8 and TRBJ1-4; a weak D match, TRBD1 (5 bases). V lost 11 bases to trimming and J lost 7 bases, with 17 bases between them. Germline assignment: CDR1 SGHVS and CDR2 FQNEAQ. The CDR3 totals 13 residues.

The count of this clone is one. The CDR3 is CASSLGGGLGLAGGSAYNEQFF. CDR3 in DNA: TGTGCCAGCAGCTTAGGAGGTGGTCTGGGGCTAGCGGGGGGGTCCGCCTACAATGAGCAGTTCTTC. The V call is TRBV13, the J call TRBJ2-1; 12 positions match TRBD2. The germline CDR1 and CDR2 sequences are PRHDT and FYEKMQ (reference sequence). Trimming cost V 0 bases and J 2 bases; bases outside gene matches: 17. The length of the CDR3 is 22 residues.

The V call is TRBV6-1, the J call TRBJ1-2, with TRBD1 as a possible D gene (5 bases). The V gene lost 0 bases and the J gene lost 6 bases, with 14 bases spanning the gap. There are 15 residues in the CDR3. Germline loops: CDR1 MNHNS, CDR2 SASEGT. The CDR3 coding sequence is TGTGCCAGCAGTGAAGCGGGGGAGGGGTTGGATGGCTACACCTTC. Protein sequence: CASSEAGEGLDGYTF.

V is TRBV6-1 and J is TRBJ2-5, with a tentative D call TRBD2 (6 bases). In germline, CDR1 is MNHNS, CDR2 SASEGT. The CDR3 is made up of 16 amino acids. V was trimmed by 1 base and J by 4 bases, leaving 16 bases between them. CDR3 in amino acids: CASSEVKGGARETQYF. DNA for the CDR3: TGTGCCAGCAGTGAAGTAAAAGGAGGGGCCCGAGAGACCCAGTACTTC.

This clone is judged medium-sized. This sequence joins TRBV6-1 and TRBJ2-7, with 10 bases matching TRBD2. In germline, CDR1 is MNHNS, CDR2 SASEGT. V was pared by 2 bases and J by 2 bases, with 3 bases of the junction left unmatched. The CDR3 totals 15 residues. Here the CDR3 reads CASSELAGGAYEQYF. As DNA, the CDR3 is TGTGCCAGCAGTGAATTAGCGGGAGGTGCCTACGAGCAGTACTTC.

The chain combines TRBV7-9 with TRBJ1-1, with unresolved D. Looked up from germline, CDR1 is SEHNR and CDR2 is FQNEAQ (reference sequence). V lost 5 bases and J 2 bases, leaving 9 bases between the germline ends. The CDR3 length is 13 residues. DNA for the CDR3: TGTGCCAGCAGCCCCCCTCCCAACACTGAAGCTTTCTTT. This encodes CASSPPPNTEAFF.

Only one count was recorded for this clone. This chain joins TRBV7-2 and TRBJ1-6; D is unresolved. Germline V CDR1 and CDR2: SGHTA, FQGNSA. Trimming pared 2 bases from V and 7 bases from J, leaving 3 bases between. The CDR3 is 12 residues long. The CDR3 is CASSLLNSPLHF. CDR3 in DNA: TGTGCCAGCAGCTTACTCAATTCACCCCTCCACTTT.

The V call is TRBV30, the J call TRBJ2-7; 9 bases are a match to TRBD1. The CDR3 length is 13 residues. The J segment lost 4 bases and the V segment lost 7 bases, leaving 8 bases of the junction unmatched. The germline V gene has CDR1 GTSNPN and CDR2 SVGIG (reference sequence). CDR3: CAYRSDRGYEQYF. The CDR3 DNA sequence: TGTGCCTACCGATCCGACAGGGGGTACGAGCAGTACTTC.

The CDR3 protein is CASSPPTSGRGADTQYF. The CDR3 coding sequence is TGTGCCAGCAGTCCTCCAACTAGCGGGAGAGGCGCAGATACGCAGTATTTT. The chain is built from TRBV28 and TRBJ2-3; 11 positions match TRBD2. The CDR3 contains 17 residues. Trimming cost V 5 bases and J 4 bases; bases outside gene matches: 11. The germline gives CDR1 MDHEN, CDR2 SYDVKM.

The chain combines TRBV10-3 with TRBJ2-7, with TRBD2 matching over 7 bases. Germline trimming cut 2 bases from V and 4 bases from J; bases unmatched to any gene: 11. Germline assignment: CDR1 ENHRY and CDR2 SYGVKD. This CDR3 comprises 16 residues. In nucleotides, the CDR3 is TGTGCCATCAGTGAGCAGAGCGGGGACCGGAGGTACGAGCAGTACTTC. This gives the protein CAISEQSGDRRYEQYF.

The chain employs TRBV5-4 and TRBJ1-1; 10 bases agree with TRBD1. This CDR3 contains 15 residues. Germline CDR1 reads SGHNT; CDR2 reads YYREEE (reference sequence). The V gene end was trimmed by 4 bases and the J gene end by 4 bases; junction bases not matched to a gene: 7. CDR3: CASSHGTGVTTEAFF. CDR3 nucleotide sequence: TGTGCCAGCAGCCACGGGACAGGGGTCACCACTGAAGCTTTCTTT.

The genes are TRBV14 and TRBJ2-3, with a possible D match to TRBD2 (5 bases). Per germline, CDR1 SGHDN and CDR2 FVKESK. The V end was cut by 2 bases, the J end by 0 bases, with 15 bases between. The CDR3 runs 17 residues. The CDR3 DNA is TGTGCCAGCAGCCAACTCCGGGGTAGCTTCAGCACAGATACGCAGTATTTT. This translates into CASSQLRGSFSTDTQYF.

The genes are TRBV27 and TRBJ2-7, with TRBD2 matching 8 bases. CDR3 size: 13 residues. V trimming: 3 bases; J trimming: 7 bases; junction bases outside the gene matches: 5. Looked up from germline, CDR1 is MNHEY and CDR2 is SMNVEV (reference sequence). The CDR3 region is CASSFGGAREQYF. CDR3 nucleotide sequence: TGTGCCAGCAGTTTCGGGGGGGCAAGGGAGCAGTACTTC.